This record covers a single T cell receptor beta chain. The sample has other DNA sequences that encode this CDR3 too. Data came from immunoSEQ multiplex PCR; TCRdb stores just in-frame clones and leaves some out. Of some 980,000 clones listed, 76% were seen once; the top ten hold about 1.5%. This entry is derived from a study of shared clonotypes between healthy human individuals. Trimming pared 3 bases from V and 0 bases from J, leaving 10 bases between. Germline CDR1 is SGHRS and CDR2 is YFSETQ. The CDR3 sequence is 14 residues long. Sequenced: memory CD4+ T cells sorted from blood. Indicated subset: CD45RA-negative fraction. The chain has TRBV5-1 and TRBJ2-7, with D perhaps matching TRBD1 (6 bases). The source is a man between 18 and 35 years old in good health. CDR3 DNA: TGCGCCAGCAGCTCGACAGGTTCCTCCTACGAGCAGTACTTC. Its translation: CASSSTGSSYEQYF.